The next 25 T cell receptor beta chains were all read from a single sample in a study of blood T cell repertoires in COVID-19. This table comes from immunoSEQ multiplex PCR, and its TCRdb copy is limited to in-frame clones, with some not included. Of roughly 400,000 clones listed, approximately 85% are singletons. Material for sequencing was PBMCs or T cells enriched from blood (not recorded which). The receptors were gathered from a woman aged 40-49 years with acute COVID-19.

V usage is TRBV2 and J usage is TRBJ2-7; tentatively, D is TRBD2 (6 bases). V lost 7 bases and J lost 6, with 16 bases in between. Germline values: CDR1 SNHLY, CDR2 FYNNEI. This CDR3 is 13 amino acids long. The CDR3 coding sequence is TGTGCCAGCACCGGGGACTGGGGCGGCGAGCAGTACTTC. Translated: CASTGDWGGEQYF.

This chain uses TRBV3-1 (or the pseudogene TRBV3-2) with TRBJ2-2; 13 bases match TRBD2. CDR3 size: 19 residues. Germline V gene sequence: CDR1 LGHDT, CDR2 YNNKEL (reference sequence). Trimming removed 3 bases from V and 5 bases from J; junction bases left unmatched: 12. CDR3 coding DNA: TGTGCCAGCAGCCACCCGAGACTAGCGGGGGGTCCCGGGACCGGGGAGCTGTTTTTT. Its protein is CASSHPRLAGGPGTGELFF.

Notes on this clone: This sample also contains other DNA sequences that code for the same CDR3. The chain uses TRBV7-9 and TRBJ2-7; D is unclear. There are 12 residues in the CDR3. Germline V gene data show CDR1 as SEHNR and CDR2 as FQNEAQ (reference sequence). V was clipped by 6 bases and J by 0 bases, with 6 bases between them. CDR3: CASSSSSYEQYF. The CDR3 DNA sequence: TGTGCCAGCAGTTCCAGCTCCTACGAGCAGTACTTC.

The genes are TRBV5-1 and TRBJ1-1; D may be TRBD1 (6 bases). The CDR3 sequence is 13 residues long. In germline, CDR1 is SGHRS, CDR2 YFSETQ. The V gene lost 4 bases and the J gene lost 8 bases, with 15 bases spanning the gap. The CDR3 protein is CASSATDDREAFF. In nucleotides, the CDR3 is TGCGCCAGCAGCGCTACGGACGACAGGGAAGCTTTCTTT.

The J gene is TRBJ2-5, the V gene TRBV10-3; D may be TRBD2 (5 bases). Trimming removed 0 bases at V and 5 bases at J, with 13 bases between. The CDR3 is 15 residues long. In germline, CDR1 is ENHRY, CDR2 SYGVKD. In nucleotides, the CDR3 is TGTGCCATCAGTGAGTCAGGAGGCGCAGTGGAGACCCAGTACTTC. This gives the protein CAISESGGAVETQYF.

CDR3 DNA: TGTGCCAGCAGCTTGGAGTTAGAGGAGACCCAGTACTTC. It codes for CASSLELEETQYF. The rearrangement joins TRBV5-4 to TRBJ2-5; D unclear. With 0 bases removed from V and 5 bases from J, the gap between germline ends came to 8 bases. The CDR3 length is 13 residues. The germline gives CDR1 SGHNT, CDR2 YYREEE (reference sequence).

The rearrangement joins TRBV3-1 (or the pseudogene TRBV3-2) to TRBJ2-7, with 7 bases fitting TRBD1. The trim removed 3 bases at V and 2 bases at J, leaving 4 bases unmatched. CDR3 size: 14 residues. Germline-derived CDR1 and CDR2 are LGHDT and YNNKEL (reference sequence). The CDR3 DNA reads as TGTGCCAGCAGCCACAAGGGGGCCGCCTACGAGCAGTACTTC. Its protein product is CASSHKGAAYEQYF.

The chain employs TRBV11-2 and TRBJ1-1; 7 nucleotides match TRBD1. Trimming cost V 3 bases and J 0 bases; bases outside gene matches: 10. The CDR3 is 17 residues long. Germline CDR1 and CDR2: SGHAT and FQNNGV. The CDR3 region has the DNA TGTGCCAGCAGCTTTTGGCAACTGGACAGGTTGAACACTGAAGCTTTCTTT. Residues: CASSFWQLDRLNTEAFF.

The chain employs TRBV18 and TRBJ1-1; TRBD1 matches 12 bases. The CDR3 runs to 17 residues. In germline, CDR1 is KGHSH, CDR2 LQKENI. Trimming at V came to 2 bases and at J to 5 bases, leaving 9 bases not matched to a gene. This chain's CDR3 is CASSPGGTGGTTTEAFF. Here the CDR3 DNA reads TGTGCCAGCTCACCAGGCGGGACAGGGGGCACCACAACTGAAGCTTTCTTT.

CDR3 bases: TGTGCCACCAGTGGCCCGGGGTCTGGGGACACCATATATTTT. This sequence encodes CATSGPGSGDTIYF. This rearrangement joins TRBV24-1 to TRBJ1-3; D gene unclear. This CDR3 contains 14 residues. Trimming stripped 5 bases from V and 8 bases from J, with 15 bases between. Per germline, CDR1 KGHDR and CDR2 SFDVKD.

V is TRBV13 and J is TRBJ1-1; D is possibly TRBD1 (5 bases). The germline gives CDR1 PRHDT, CDR2 FYEKMQ (reference sequence). CDR3 length equals 14 residues. With 4 bases removed from V and 7 bases from J, the gap between germline ends came to 16 bases. The CDR3 sequence is CASSSDPFGGEAFF. The CDR3 nucleotides read TGTGCCAGCAGCTCCGATCCGTTCGGGGGTGAAGCTTTCTTT.

This clone was detected a few times. The chain is built from TRBV7-2 and TRBJ2-1; 8 bases fit TRBD2. Unmatched junction bases numbered 5, after V lost 1 base and J lost 9 bases. The germline gives CDR1 SGHTA, CDR2 FQGNSA. The length of the CDR3 is 14 residues. CDR3 nucleotide sequence: TGTGCCAGCAGCTTAGGGGAGCGGGGGATTGAGCAGTTCTTC. It yields the protein CASSLGERGIEQFF.

The chain links TRBV3-1 (or the pseudogene TRBV3-2) to TRBJ2-5; 14 bases agree with TRBD2. The CDR3 is 16 amino acids. Germline CDR1 LGHDT, CDR2 YNNKEL (reference sequence). After removal of 3 bases from V and 5 bases from J, the junction contained 5 bases not matched to a gene. The CDR3 sequence: CASSQTSGGAPETQYF. The CDR3 DNA sequence: TGTGCCAGCAGCCAGACTAGCGGGGGGGCGCCGGAGACCCAGTACTTC.

This clone appeared once. The genes are TRBV5-4 and TRBJ1-1; 7 bases are shared with TRBD1. CDR3 length equals 13 residues. CDR1 is SGHNT, CDR2 YYREEE, per germline (reference sequence). V lost 4 bases, J lost 10 bases, and 10 bases stayed unmatched. CDR3 region: CASSVDREIGAFF. The CDR3 DNA sequence: TGTGCCAGCAGCGTCGACAGGGAAATCGGAGCTTTCTTT.

The chain is built from TRBV5-1 and TRBJ2-7; D ambiguous. CDR1 and CDR2 (germline): SGHRS, YFSETQ. The CDR3 contains 13 residues. Trimming shortened V by 4 bases and J by 3 bases, and 11 bases separated the two germline ends. CDR3 sequence: CASSQSIDYEQYF. CDR3 sequence (DNA): TGCGCCAGCAGCCAGTCAATTGACTACGAGCAGTACTTC.

This chain links TRBV25-1 with TRBJ1-6; possible D gene TRBD1, 6 bases. The CDR3 covers 13 residues. V shed 8 bases and J shed 11 bases, with 16 bases lying between them. Germline CDR1 reads MGHDK; CDR2 reads SYGVNS. CDR3 nucleotides: TGTGCCAGCGGCTGGGGAAGGGGGACACCCCTCCACTTT. Translation: CASGWGRGTPLHF.

The chain links TRBV18 to TRBJ1-2, with 11 bases identical to TRBD1. The J segment lost 10 bases and the V segment lost 2 bases, leaving 6 bases of the junction unmatched. This CDR3 contains 14 residues. CDR1 and CDR2 from the germline V gene are KGHSH and LQKENI. CDR3 in amino acids: CASSPSGQGADYTF. The CDR3 nucleotides read TGTGCCAGCTCACCATCCGGACAGGGGGCTGACTACACCTTC.

The chain has TRBV5-4 and TRBJ2-3, with a tentative D call TRBD2 (5 bases). Germline CDR1 reads SGHNT; CDR2 reads YYREEE (reference sequence). V lost 4 bases, J lost 4 bases, and 10 bases lay in between. There are 13 residues in the CDR3. This chain's CDR3 is CASSQLEADTQYF. The CDR3 DNA sequence: TGTGCCAGCAGCCAACTAGAAGCAGATACGCAGTATTTT.

J is TRBJ1-3 and V is TRBV19; D possibly corresponds to TRBD1 (5 bases). The V gene's germline CDR1 is LNHDA and CDR2 SQIVND (reference sequence). Trimming removed 4 bases from V and 8 bases from J, with 18 bases in between. The CDR3 totals 15 residues. CDR3: CASSSSGTLGDTIYF. DNA of the CDR3: TGTGCCAGTAGTAGCTCCGGGACTCTAGGGGACACCATATATTTT.

The rearrangement links TRBV5-1 to TRBJ2-3; 9 positions agree with TRBD1. The CDR3 is 15 residues long. V dropped 5 bases and J dropped 3; count of bases not matched to a gene: 7. Germline V gene lookup returns CDR1 SGHRS and CDR2 YFSETQ. The CDR3 sequence: CASREGQGRTDTQYF. The CDR3 DNA reads TGCGCCAGCAGGGAGGGACAGGGAAGGACAGATACGCAGTATTTT.

The V gene is TRBV10-1, the J gene TRBJ1-1; D might be TRBD1 (5 bases). V lost 2 bases and J lost 0, with 13 bases in between. CDR1 is WNHNN, CDR2 SYGVQD, per germline (reference sequence). This CDR3 has 16 amino acids. CDR3 loop: CASSEGRGYMNTEAFF. In DNA, the CDR3 is TGCGCCAGCAGTGAGGGGCGGGGGTACATGAACACTGAAGCTTTCTTT.

Only a few counts were recorded for this clone. The chain is built from TRBV9 and TRBJ1-4, with 10 bases aligning to TRBD1. This CDR3 is 15 amino acids long. Germline V gene lookup returns CDR1 SGDLS and CDR2 YYNGEE. After removal of 3 bases from V and 8 bases from J, the junction contained 7 bases not matched to a gene. CDR3 in amino acids: CASSAWDRGTEKLFF. DNA of the CDR3: TGTGCCAGCAGCGCCTGGGACAGGGGAACCGAAAAACTGTTTTTT.

The rearrangement links TRBV3-1 (or the pseudogene TRBV3-2) to TRBJ2-1; TRBD1 aligns across 7 bases. The junction had 8 bases not matched to a gene; V was cut back by 4 bases and J by 5 bases. CDR3 size: 15 residues. Per the germline V gene, CDR1 is LGHDT and CDR2 is YNNKEL (reference sequence). CDR3 sequence reads: CASSRTGLYDNEQFF. CDR3 DNA: TGTGCCAGCAGCCGGACAGGTCTTTACGACAATGAGCAGTTCTTC.

The V call is TRBV3-1 (or the pseudogene TRBV3-2), the J call TRBJ2-2; 8 positions match TRBD2. The germline CDR1 and CDR2 sequences are LGHDT and YNNKEL (reference sequence). The J segment lost 1 base and the V segment lost 4 bases, leaving 5 bases of the junction unmatched. This CDR3 is 16 amino acids long. CDR3 region: CASSLSGGKNTGELFF. In DNA form, the CDR3 reads TGTGCCAGCAGCCTATCGGGGGGGAAGAACACCGGGGAGCTGTTTTTT.

This chain connects TRBV7-9 to TRBJ2-7; 8 bases fit TRBD1. This CDR3 is 13 amino acids long. Germline V gene sequence: CDR1 SEHNR, CDR2 FQNEAQ (reference sequence). Trimming removed 5 bases from V and 6 bases from J; junction bases left unmatched: 6. Here the CDR3 DNA reads TGTGCCAGCAGCCCGGGACAGGAGGTCGAGCAGTACTTC. Its protein product is CASSPGQEVEQYF.